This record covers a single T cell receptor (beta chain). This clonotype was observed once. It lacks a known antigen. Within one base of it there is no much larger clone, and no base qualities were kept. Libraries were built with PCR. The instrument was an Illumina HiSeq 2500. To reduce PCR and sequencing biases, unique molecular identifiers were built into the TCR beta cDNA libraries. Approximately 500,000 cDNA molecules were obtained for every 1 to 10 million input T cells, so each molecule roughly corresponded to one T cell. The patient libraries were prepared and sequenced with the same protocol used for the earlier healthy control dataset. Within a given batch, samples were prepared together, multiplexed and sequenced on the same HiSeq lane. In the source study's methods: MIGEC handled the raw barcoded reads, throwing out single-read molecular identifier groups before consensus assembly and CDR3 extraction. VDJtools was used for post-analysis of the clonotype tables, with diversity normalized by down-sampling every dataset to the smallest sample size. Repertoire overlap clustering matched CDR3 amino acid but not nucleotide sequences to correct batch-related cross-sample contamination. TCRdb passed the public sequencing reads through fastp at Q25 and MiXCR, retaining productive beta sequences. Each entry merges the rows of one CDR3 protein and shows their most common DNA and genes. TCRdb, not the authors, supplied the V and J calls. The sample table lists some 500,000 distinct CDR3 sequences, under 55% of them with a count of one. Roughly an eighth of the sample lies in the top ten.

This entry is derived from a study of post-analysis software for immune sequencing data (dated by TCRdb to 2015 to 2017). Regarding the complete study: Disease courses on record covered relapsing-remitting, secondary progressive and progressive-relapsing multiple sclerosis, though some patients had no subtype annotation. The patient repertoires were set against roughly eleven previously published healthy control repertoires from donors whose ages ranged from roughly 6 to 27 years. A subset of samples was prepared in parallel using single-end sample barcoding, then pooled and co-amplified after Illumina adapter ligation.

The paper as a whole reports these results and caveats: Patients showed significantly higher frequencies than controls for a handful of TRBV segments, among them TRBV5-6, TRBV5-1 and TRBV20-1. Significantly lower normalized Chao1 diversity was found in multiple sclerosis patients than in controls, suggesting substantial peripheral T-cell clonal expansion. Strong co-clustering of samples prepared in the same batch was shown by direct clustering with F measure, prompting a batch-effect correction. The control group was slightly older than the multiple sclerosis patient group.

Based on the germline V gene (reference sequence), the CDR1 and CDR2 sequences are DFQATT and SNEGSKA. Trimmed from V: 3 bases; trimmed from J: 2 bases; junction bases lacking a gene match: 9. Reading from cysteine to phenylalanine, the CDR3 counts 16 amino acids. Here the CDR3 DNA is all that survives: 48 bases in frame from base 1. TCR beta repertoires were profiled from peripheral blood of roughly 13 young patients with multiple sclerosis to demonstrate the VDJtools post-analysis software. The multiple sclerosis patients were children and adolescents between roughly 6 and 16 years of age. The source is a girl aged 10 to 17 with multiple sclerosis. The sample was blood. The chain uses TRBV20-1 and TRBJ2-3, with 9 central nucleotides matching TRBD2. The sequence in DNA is TGCAGTGCTAGTATCGCCGGGACTAGCAACACAGATACGCAGTATTTT. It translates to CSASIAGTSNTDTQYF.